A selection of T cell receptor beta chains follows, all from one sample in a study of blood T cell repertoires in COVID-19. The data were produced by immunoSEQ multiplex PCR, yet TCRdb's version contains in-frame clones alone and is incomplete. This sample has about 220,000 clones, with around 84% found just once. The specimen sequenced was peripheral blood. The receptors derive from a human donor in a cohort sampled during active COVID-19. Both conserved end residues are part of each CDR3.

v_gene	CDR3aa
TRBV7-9	CASSLATGYWETQYF
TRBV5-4	CASSTGRGTDTQYF
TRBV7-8	CASSLVQPYNSPLHF
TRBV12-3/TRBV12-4	CASSLQAGYTF
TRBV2	CASSSITGPQETQYF
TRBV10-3	CAISESWSGRFGTGELFF
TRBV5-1	CASSSLAGGTPGQYF
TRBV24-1	CATSSGYGYTF
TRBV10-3	CAISGNSGGGHDTQYF
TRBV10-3	CAISDTVAGGNSPLHF
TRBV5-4	CASREAGSVGDTQYF
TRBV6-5	CACGTNTEAFF
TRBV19	CASSDSGDSYSNQPQHF
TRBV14	CASSEDSERGTYNSPLHF
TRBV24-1	CATSEAGEPGNTIYF
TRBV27	CASLAGGSGGEQFF
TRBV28	CASSSPGLAGGGNEQFF
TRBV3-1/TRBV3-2	CASSQLPPGLAGGSQYF
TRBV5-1	CASSFGGKQFF
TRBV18	CASSRQGQETQYF
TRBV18	CASSPRVAGEQFF